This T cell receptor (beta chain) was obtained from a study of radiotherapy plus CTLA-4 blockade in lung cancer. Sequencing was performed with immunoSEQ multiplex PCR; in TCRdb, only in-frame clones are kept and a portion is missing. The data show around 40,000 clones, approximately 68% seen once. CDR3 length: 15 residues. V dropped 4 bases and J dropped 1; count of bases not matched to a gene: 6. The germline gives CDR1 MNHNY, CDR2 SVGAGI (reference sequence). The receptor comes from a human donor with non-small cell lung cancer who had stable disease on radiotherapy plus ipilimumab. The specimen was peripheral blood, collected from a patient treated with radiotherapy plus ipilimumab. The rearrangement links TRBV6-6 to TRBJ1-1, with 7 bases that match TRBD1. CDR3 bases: TGTGCCAGCAGTTCCTTGGACAGGAGGAACACTGAAGCTTTCTTT. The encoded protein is CASSSLDRRNTEAFF.